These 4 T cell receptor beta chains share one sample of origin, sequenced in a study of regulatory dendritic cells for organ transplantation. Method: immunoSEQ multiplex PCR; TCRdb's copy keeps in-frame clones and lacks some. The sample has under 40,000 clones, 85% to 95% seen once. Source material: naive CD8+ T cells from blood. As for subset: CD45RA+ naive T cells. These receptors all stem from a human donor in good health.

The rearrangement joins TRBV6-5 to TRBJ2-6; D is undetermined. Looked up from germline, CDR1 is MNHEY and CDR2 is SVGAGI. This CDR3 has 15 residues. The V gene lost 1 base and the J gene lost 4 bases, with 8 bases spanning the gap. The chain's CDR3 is CASSYYISGANVLTF. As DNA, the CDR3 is TGTGCCAGCAGTTACTACATCTCCGGGGCCAACGTCCTGACTTTC.

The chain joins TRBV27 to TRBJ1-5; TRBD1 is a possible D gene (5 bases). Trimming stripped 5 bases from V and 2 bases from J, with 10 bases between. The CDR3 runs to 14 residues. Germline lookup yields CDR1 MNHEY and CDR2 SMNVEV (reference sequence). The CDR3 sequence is CASSAGGGNQPQHF. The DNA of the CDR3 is TGTGCCAGCAGTGCGGGGGGGGGCAATCAGCCCCAGCATTTT.

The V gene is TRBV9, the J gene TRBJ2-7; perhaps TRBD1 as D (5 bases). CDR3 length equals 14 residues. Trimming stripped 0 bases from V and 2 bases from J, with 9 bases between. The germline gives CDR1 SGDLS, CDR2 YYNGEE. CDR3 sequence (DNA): TGTGCCAGCAGCGTAGGCAGGGCAACCTACGAGCAGTACTTC. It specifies CASSVGRATYEQYF.

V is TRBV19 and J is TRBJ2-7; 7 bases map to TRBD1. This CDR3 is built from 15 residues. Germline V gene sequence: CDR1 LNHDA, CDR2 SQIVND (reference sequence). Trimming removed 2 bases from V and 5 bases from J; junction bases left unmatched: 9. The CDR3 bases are TGTGCCAGTAGTATAAAGTCCGGGACAGTCCACGAGCAGTACTTC. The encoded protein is CASSIKSGTVHEQYF.